This T cell receptor beta chain was observed in a study of blood T cell repertoires in COVID-19. Whole-study context: The study drew acute and convalescent COVID-19 samples from the United States, Italy and Spain.

V was pared by 7 bases and J by 4 bases, with 16 bases between. The CDR3 is 14 residues long. Germline V gives CDR1 SGHRS, CDR2 YFSETQ. Sequencing used immunoSEQ multiplex PCR; TCRdb keeps in-frame clones, though not all of them. The data contain about 220,000 clones, over 75% of them seen just once; the ten biggest clones take up 10% to 15%. This rearrangement joins TRBV5-1 to TRBJ2-3; D perhaps matches TRBD1 (6 bases). This TCR was recovered from a human donor in a cohort sampled during active COVID-19. Sample: peripheral blood. CDR3 region: CASASLGAADTQYF. DNA for the CDR3: TGCGCCAGCGCCTCCCTGGGGGCTGCAGATACGCAGTATTTT. The whole variable domain, filled in from reference TRBV5-1 and TRBJ2-3, reads KAGVTQTPRYLIKTRGQQVTLSCSPISGHRSVSWYQQTPGQGLQFLFEYFSETQRNKGNFPGRFSGRQFSNSRSEMNVSTLELGDSALYLCASASLGAADTQYFGPGTRLTVL.